These 7 T cell receptor beta chains were all obtained from the same sample, sequenced in a study of blood T cell repertoires in COVID-19. The repertoire was sequenced with immunoSEQ multiplex PCR; TCRdb's copy has only in-frame clones and lacks some. Of around 300,000 clones in the sample, 83% were seen once. The sequenced sample was peripheral blood. The source is a woman in her forties or fifties who had recovered from COVID-19.

This clone showed up just once. The chain combines TRBV27 with TRBJ1-1; weak D call: TRBD1 (6 bases). CDR3 length: 13 residues. V gave up 6 bases and J gave up 4 bases, with 12 bases separating them. Per germline, CDR1 MNHEY and CDR2 SMNVEV (reference sequence). The CDR3 region has the DNA TGTGCCAGCAGCCCCGGGACATTCACTGAAGCTTTCTTT. Protein: CASSPGTFTEAFF.

The CDR3 DNA is TGTGCCAGCAGCCCTCTAAGGGGCCCGAACACTGAAGCTTTCTTT. Its protein is CASSPLRGPNTEAFF. This chain connects TRBV5-4 to TRBJ1-1; maybe TRBD1 (5 bases). Trimming removed 4 bases from V and 1 base from J, with 14 bases in between. The CDR3 is 15 residues long. From germline, CDR1 is SGHNT and CDR2 YYREEE (reference sequence).

The chain links TRBV18 to TRBJ1-1; D may be TRBD1 (6 bases). V was pared by 3 bases and J by 3 bases, with 11 bases between. Germline CDR1 and CDR2: KGHSH and LQKENI. CDR3 length: 14 residues. The CDR3 sequence: CASSPIGGDTEAFF. In DNA form, the CDR3 reads TGTGCCAGCTCACCTATAGGGGGGGACACTGAAGCTTTCTTT.

This chain uses TRBV2 with TRBJ2-7, with D possibly being TRBD1 (5 bases). Germline loops: CDR1 SNHLY, CDR2 FYNNEI. The CDR3 is made up of 13 amino acids. Trimming pared 4 bases from V and 1 base from J, leaving 8 bases between. The CDR3 DNA reads as TGTGCCAGCAGTGCAGGGCATTCCTACGAGCAGTACTTC. Its translation is CASSAGHSYEQYF.

The rearrangement uses TRBV29-1 and TRBJ2-1; TRBD1 might be the D (6 bases). The CDR3 contains 13 residues. CDR1 is SQVTM and CDR2 is ANQGSEA in the germline V gene. Trimming left V 6 bases short and J 7 bases short, with 16 bases between. The CDR3: CSVPRDMGNEQFF. As DNA, the CDR3 is TGCAGCGTCCCAAGGGACATGGGGAATGAGCAGTTCTTC.

The chain links TRBV5-6 to TRBJ2-3, with D tentatively TRBD1 (6 bases). The germline gives CDR1 SGHDT, CDR2 YYEEEE. This CDR3 contains 15 residues. Trimming cost V 1 base and J 3 bases, with 12 bases left between them. CDR3 sequence reads: CASSLIGQGTDTQYF. Here the CDR3 DNA reads TGTGCCAGCAGCTTGATAGGGCAGGGGACAGATACGCAGTATTTT.

This chain connects TRBV29-1 to TRBJ2-5; 7 bases align to TRBD2. V lost 6 bases and J lost 0; bases outside the gene matches: 1. CDR1 and CDR2 (germline): SQVTM, ANQGSEA. The CDR3 length is 12 residues. The DNA of the CDR3 is TGCAGCGTGGGAGGGGACCAAGAGACCCAGTACTTC. Translating it yields CSVGGDQETQYF.